This is a list of T cell receptor beta chains from one sample in a study of shared clonotypes between healthy human individuals. Only in-frame clones appear in the TCRdb table, and some are missing; sequencing was by immunoSEQ multiplex PCR. The sample includes approximately 1.5 million clones, around 98.5% of them seen just once. The sequenced material came from naive CD4+ T cells sorted from blood. The source is a young man in good health. Both conserved end residues are part of each CDR3. The order of the fields is D gene, V gene, CDR3 length, J gene, CDR3 DNA, CDR3 protein. A D gene is named only where the DNA matches it firmly.

>NA|TRBV7-2|15|TRBJ2-7
TGTGCCAGCAGCTTAGATGGAGGGGAGGCCTACGAGCAGTACTTC
CASSLDGGEAYEQYF
>NA|TRBV5-1|15|TRBJ2-1
TGCGCCAGCAGCTTCCTAGCCACCAGTTCGAATGAGCAGTTCTTC
CASSFLATSSNEQFF
>TRBD1|TRBV5-4|19|TRBJ1-4
TGTGCCAGCAGCTTGGACCGCCCGGGACAGGGCTCAACTAATGAAAAACTGTTTTTT
CASSLDRPGQGSTNEKLFF
>TRBD2|TRBV29-1|13|TRBJ2-1
TGCAGCGTTGTTGGCGGGAGAGTAAATGAGCAGTTCTTC
CSVVGGRVNEQFF
>NA|TRBV20-1|11|TRBJ2-1
TGCAGTGCTAGAGCCAGTTCTGAGCAGTTCTTC
CSARASSEQFF
>TRBD2|TRBV7-6|16|TRBJ2-1
TGTGCCAGCAGCTACGAAATTAGCGGGAGGAACAATGAGCAGTTCTTC
CASSYEISGRNNEQFF
>TRBD2|TRBV7-8|15|TRBJ2-5
TGTGCCAGCAGTTTTTCAGCGGGAGGACTAGAGACCCAGTACTTC
CASSFSAGGLETQYF
>TRBD1|TRBV6-1|14|TRBJ2-5
TGTGCCAGCAGGACAGGGCCCCTCAGTGAGACCCAGTACTTC
CASRTGPLSETQYF
>NA|TRBV7-9|14|TRBJ2-7
TGTGCCAGCAGCTTAGTAAGGCAGGGGTACGAGCAGTACTTC
CASSLVRQGYEQYF
>NA|TRBV15|13|TRBJ2-1
TGTGCCACCAGCAATCTAGCGCAAGATGAGCAGTTCTTC
CATSNLAQDEQFF
>NA|TRBV5-1|15|TRBJ1-5
TGCGCCAGCAGCCCCGGGCTATATAGCAATCAGCCCCAGCATTTT
CASSPGLYSNQPQHF